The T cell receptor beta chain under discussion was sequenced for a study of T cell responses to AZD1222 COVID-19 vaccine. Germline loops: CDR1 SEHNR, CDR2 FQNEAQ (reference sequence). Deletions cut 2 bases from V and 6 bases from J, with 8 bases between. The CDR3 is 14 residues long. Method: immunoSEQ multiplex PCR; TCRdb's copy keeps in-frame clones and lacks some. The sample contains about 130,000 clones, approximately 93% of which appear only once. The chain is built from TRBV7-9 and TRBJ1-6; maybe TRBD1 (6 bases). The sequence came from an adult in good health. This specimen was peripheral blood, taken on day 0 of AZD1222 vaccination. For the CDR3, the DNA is TGTGCCAGCAGCTTACTACAGGGTAATTCACCCCTCCACTTT. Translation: CASSLLQGNSPLHF.